The entry below describes one T cell receptor beta chain. These data come from a study of blood T cell repertoires in COVID-19. Study information: Samples representing acute and convalescent COVID-19 were sourced from the United States, Italy and Spain. The cDNA or gDNA used as material had been derived from T cells, B-cell-depleted T cells, or PBMCs.

V lost 5 bases to trimming and J lost 8 bases, with 6 bases between them. Looked up from germline, CDR1 is SGHVS and CDR2 is FQNEAQ. This CDR3 comprises 11 residues. Original handling: Estimated nucleated cell counts came from reference gene primer amplification. The data were produced by immunoSEQ multiplex PCR, yet TCRdb's version contains in-frame clones alone and is incomplete. V and J calls and clone size are as listed in that table; D and trimming were resolved from the DNA. The data show 65,000 to 95,000 clones, 75% to 90% seen once. The chain links TRBV7-8 to TRBJ1-4; no reliable D call. This clonotype was obtained from a man aged 80 or over with acute or convalescent COVID-19. Sequencing was done on a sample of peripheral blood. The CDR3: CASSEGEKLFF. The CDR3 DNA sequence: TGTGCCAGCAGCGAGGGAGAAAAACTGTTTTTT.